The sequence of this TCR beta chain was determined in a study of control samples from healthy donors and cancer patients. TCRdb's copy holds only in-frame clones and misses some; the assay was immunoSEQ multiplex PCR. This sample carries fewer than 100,000 clones, 88% of them seen once, and the ten largest clones take 4.5% to 6%. The CDR3 runs to 15 residues. The V and J ends lost 6 bases and 5 bases, in that order; junction bases with no gene match: 5. Per germline, CDR1 SNHLY and CDR2 FYNNEI. The rearrangement uses TRBV2 and TRBJ2-7; 15 bases match TRBD2. Specimen: blood. This clonotype was obtained from a woman aged 50 to 65 in good health. The CDR3 reads CASSEGLAGGNEQYF. In DNA form, the CDR3 reads TGTGCCAGCAGCGAGGGACTAGCGGGGGGTAACGAGCAGTACTTC.